The subject of this entry is one T cell receptor (beta chain). The data were obtained in a study of shared clonotypes between healthy human individuals. Trimming removed 1 base at V and 0 bases at J, with 5 bases between. Germline assignment: CDR1 SGHDN and CDR2 FVKESK. The CDR3 contains 14 residues. The assay was immunoSEQ multiplex PCR, and TCRdb's table has in-frame clones only and misses some. The repertoire holds hundreds of thousands of clones, with roughly 72% as singletons. The source of this sequence is a woman between 35 and 50 years old in good health. Some clones in this sample may be carry-over from other donors' samples. The sample comprised PBMCs. V gene TRBV14 combines with J gene TRBJ2-3; the D is unclear. The CDR3 spells CASSQVTSTDTQYF. CDR3 sequence (DNA): TGTGCCAGCAGCCAAGTAACCAGCACAGATACGCAGTATTTT.